This TCR beta chain was captured by sequencing in a study of blood T cell repertoires in COVID-19. Background on the study: Samples taken during acute and convalescent COVID-19 were collected in the United States, Italy and Spain.

Germline V gene sequence: CDR1 MGHDK, CDR2 SYGVNS. Trimming cost V 3 bases and J 7 bases; bases outside gene matches: 13. CDR3 length: 17 amino acids. This clone is a singleton in its sample. Original processing methods: Scientists estimated how many nucleated cells there were by amplifying reference gene primers. The method was immunoSEQ multiplex PCR; TCRdb's version includes in-frame clones alone and lacks a portion of them. The V and J calls and clone size are taken from that table; D and trimming were inferred from the DNA. This table holds fewer than 300,000 clones, about nine tenths found once. Study members were between about 18 and 95 years old and lived in some 22 US regions. Self-reported history from a screening survey and questionnaire set each donor's cohort.

Sample: PBMCs or T cells enriched from blood (not recorded which). The rearrangement joins TRBV25-1 to TRBJ2-2; 8 bases line up with TRBD1. The source of this sequence is a woman aged 25 to 45 who had recovered from COVID-19. For the CDR3, the DNA is TGTGCCAGCAGTGATGCCAGGGGGCCTTGGCATGGCGGGGAGCTGTTTTTT. This translates into CASSDARGPWHGGELFF.